This T cell receptor beta chain originates from a study of post-analysis software for immune sequencing data. Study details: Both relapsing-remitting and secondary progressive multiple sclerosis featured among the disease courses, as did progressive-relapsing multiple sclerosis.

Unique-molecular-identifier-tagged TCR beta cDNA libraries were used. Input amounts of roughly 0.9 to 10 million T cells were used. These gave roughly 0.5 million cDNA molecules, so each molecule approximated one T cell. From the PCR reads, TCRdb called clonotypes with MiXCR, one entry per CDR3 protein. The sample has 820,000 or so distinct CDR3 sequences, about 57% seen once. This CDR3 comprises 13 residues. Germline CDR1 SGHTA, CDR2 FQGNSA. Trimming removed 5 bases from V and 3 bases from J, with 11 bases in between. About this clonotype itself: Its antigen is not identified.

Study-level results: When patients were compared with controls, 4 or 5 TRBV segments were more frequent, TRBV5-6, TRBV5-1 and TRBV20-1 among them. Among multiple sclerosis patients, normalized Chao1 diversity was significantly below that of controls. Same-batch preparations were strongly co-clustered by F measure.

This chain uses TRBV7-2 with TRBJ2-7; possibly TRBD2 for D (5 bases). Sequences were obtained from blood. This TCR was sampled from a girl between 10 and 17 years old with multiple sclerosis. The CDR3 region has the DNA TGTGCCAGCAGCGCCCGGGAAGGCTACGAGCAGTACTTC. Translated, it gives CASSAREGYEQYF.